The 16 T cell receptor beta chains presented below share a single source sample, sequenced in a study of prognosis after radiotherapy for stage I lung cancer. The genomic DNA TCR beta CDR3 region underwent two rounds of multiplex PCR. The use of primers specific to each TRBV and TRBJ gene characterized first-round PCR. Each CDR3 protein gets one entry after TCRdb re-called the multiplex PCR reads with MiXCR. The sample has about 51,000 distinct CDR3 sequences, less than 45% seen once; the top ten hold just under 9.5%. The sample was PBMCs, taken before or after stereotactic body radiation therapy (not recorded which). The receptors stem from a donor over 45 with non-small cell lung cancer.

This clonotype was detected ten times or more. The chain links TRBV7-3 to TRBJ2-7, with TRBD2 matching over 7 bases. V was pared by 6 bases and J by 5 bases, with 16 bases of the junction left unmatched. Germline CDR1 SGHTA, CDR2 FQGTGA. This CDR3 is built from 16 residues. CDR3 loop: CASRTNWGGWPNEQYF. Here the CDR3 DNA reads TGTGCCAGCAGAACTAATTGGGGGGGGTGGCCTAACGAGCAGTACTTC.

As for this clonotype: Since a much larger clone is just one base distant, this may be a read error. The chain has TRBV5-1 and TRBJ2-5; D is undetermined. This CDR3 has 14 residues. The germline V gene encodes CDR1 SGHRS and CDR2 YFSETQ. CDR3 DNA: TGCGCCAGCAGCTTGGCGGTCATCCAAGAGACCCATTACTTC. It is translated as CASSLAVIQETHYF.

This clonotype was seen many times. V gene TRBV7-2 combines with J gene TRBJ2-3, with TRBD1 as a possible D gene (5 bases). CDR3 size: 15 residues. Trimming took 4 bases from V and 2 from J, leaving 13 bases between them. Per germline, CDR1 SGHTA and CDR2 FQGNSA. This CDR3 is CASSSTALYTDTQYF. The CDR3 DNA follows: TGTGCCAGCAGCTCGACAGCTCTTTACACAGATACGCAGTATTTT.

With respect to this clonotype: With a much larger clone just one base away, this may be a read error. The missing conserved phenylalanine or tryptophan at the end of this CDR3 makes a read error likely. The chain couples TRBV6-1 to TRBJ2-5; a possible D gene is TRBD2 (5 bases). The CDR3 runs 16 residues. V was cut by 6 bases and J by 3 bases, with 20 bases left in between. CDR1 MNHNS and CDR2 SASEGT come from the germline V gene. CDR3 amino acids: CASRPGVASSEETQYS. DNA for the CDR3: TGTGCCAGCAGACCCGGGGTAGCGTCTTCAGAAGAGACCCAGTACTCC.

V usage is TRBV29-1 and J usage is TRBJ1-2, with D unresolved. The ends were cut back, 6 bases at V and 4 bases at J, with 12 bases in the middle. The length of the CDR3 is 12 residues. Germline CDR1 and CDR2: SQVTM and ANQGSEA. For the CDR3, the DNA is TGCAGCGTCCGCGGACTCATCTATGGCTACACCTTC. As protein: CSVRGLIYGYTF.

As for this clonotype: A read error may explain this, as a much larger clone is one base away. The chain links TRBV7-8 to TRBJ1-4; D unresolved. The length of the CDR3 is 15 residues. Germline assignment: CDR1 SGHVS and CDR2 FQNEAQ. V was trimmed by 2 bases and J by 1 base, leaving 8 bases between them. CDR3 nucleotide sequence: TGTGCCAGCAGCTTATCAAGGCGAACTAATGAAAAACTGTTTTTT. Residues: CASSLSRRTNEKLFF. Combining the CDR3 with reference TRBV7-8 and TRBJ1-4 gives the whole variable domain GAGVSQSPRYKVAKRGQDVALRCDPISGHVSLFWYQQALGQGPEFLTYFQNEAQLDKSGLPSDRFFAERPEGSVSTLKIQRTQQEDSAVYLCASSLSRRTNEKLFFGSGTQLSVL.

The chain couples TRBV6-1 to TRBJ2-1, with 8 bases fitting TRBD2. CDR3 length equals 15 residues. The germline V gene has CDR1 MNHNS and CDR2 SASEGT. The ends lost 6 bases at V and 9 bases at J; junction bases unmatched: 13. The CDR3 loop reads CASRPDTGTSREQFF. The CDR3 region has the DNA TGTGCCAGCAGACCTGATACCGGGACTAGTCGTGAGCAGTTCTTC.

A note on this clonotype: This likely reflects a read error, since a far larger clone is one base away. The rearrangement links TRBV3-1 to TRBJ2-1, with 12 positions matching TRBD2. Germline lookup yields CDR1 LGHDT and CDR2 YNNKEL (reference sequence). The CDR3 consists of 15 residues. This chain's CDR3 is CASSPTSGRLNERFF. The CDR3 bases are TGCGCCAGCAGCCCAACTAGCGGGAGGCTGAATGAGCGGTTCTTC.

This clonotype showed up many times. The chain uses TRBV3-1 and TRBJ2-7; 9 bases match TRBD2. The CDR3 contains 17 residues. Germline lookup yields CDR1 LGHDT and CDR2 YNNKEL (reference sequence). The J segment lost 3 bases and the V segment lost 0 bases, leaving 9 bases of the junction unmatched. This CDR3 is CASSQESGSGSLYEQYF. Here the CDR3 DNA reads TGTGCCAGCAGCCAAGAATCAGGTAGCGGGAGTCTCTACGAGCAGTACTTC.

In regard to this clonotype: An end of the junction differs from the germline gene, which may be a read error. The rearrangement uses TRBV11-2 and TRBJ1-5; unclear D gene. CDR1 is SGHAT and CDR2 is FQNNGV in the germline V gene. The CDR3 length is 15 residues. DNA of the CDR3: TGTGCCAGCAGCTTAGAGGCGGGCTTCAATAAGCCACAGCATTTT. Protein: CASSLEAGFNKPQHF.

This clonotype was picked up many times. This rearrangement joins TRBV19 to TRBJ2-1, with D perhaps TRBD2 (6 bases). V shed 8 bases and J shed 0 bases, with 14 bases lying between them. The germline V gene has CDR1 LNHDA and CDR2 SQIVND (reference sequence). This CDR3 region has 15 residues. The CDR3 sequence: CASAGPGNSYNEQFF. Here the CDR3 DNA reads TGTGCCAGTGCGGGACCAGGGAACTCCTACAATGAGCAGTTCTTC.

The chain couples TRBV7-2 to TRBJ1-5; the D gene is possibly TRBD1 (5 bases). Germline assignment: CDR1 SGHTA and CDR2 FQGNSA. The CDR3 length is 17 residues. V lost 0 bases, J lost 4 bases, and 16 bases lay in between. The CDR3 here is CASSLASGTDLNQPQHF. The CDR3 DNA reads TGTGCCAGCAGCTTAGCGTCAGGGACGGATTTAAATCAGCCCCAGCATTTT.

This clonotype was found many times. V and J are TRBV20-1 and TRBJ2-3; tentative D call: TRBD1 (6 bases). Germline V gene sequence: CDR1 DFQATT, CDR2 SNEGSKA (reference sequence). The CDR3 covers 13 residues. The CDR3 here is CSPVGAPTDTQYF. In DNA, the CDR3 is TGCAGCCCGGTGGGGGCCCCCACAGATACGCAGTATTTT.

This clonotype was recorded at least ten times. This chain connects TRBV19 to TRBJ1-1; a weak D match, TRBD1 (5 bases). Trimming removed 3 bases from V and 5 bases from J, with 10 bases in between. This CDR3 spans 13 amino acids. Germline loops: CDR1 LNHDA, CDR2 SQIVND (reference sequence). CDR3 protein: CASSITQGTEAFF. CDR3 coding DNA: TGTGCCAGTAGTATTACCCAGGGAACTGAAGCTTTCTTT.

In its sample, this clonotype was seen many times. The rearrangement links TRBV5-6 to TRBJ1-2, with TRBD1 identical over 7 bases. Unmatched junction bases numbered 9, after V lost 4 bases and J lost 3 bases. Germline assignment: CDR1 SGHDT and CDR2 YYEEEE. The CDR3 is 15 amino acids. The CDR3 nucleotides are TGTGCCAGCAGCCCCTCCGACAGGGTACACTATGGCTACACCTTC. Protein sequence: CASSPSDRVHYGYTF.

Only a few counts were recorded for this clonotype. This may come from a read error, since a much larger clone is one base off. V usage is TRBV7-3 and J usage is TRBJ2-3; 8 bases are a match to TRBD2. The CDR3 has 14 amino acids. CDR1 is SGHTA, CDR2 FQGTGA, per germline. The J segment lost 2 bases and the V segment lost 5 bases, leaving 3 bases of the junction unmatched. CDR3 nucleotide sequence: TGTGCCAGCAGCCGGACTAGCTACACAGATACGCAGTATTTT. Protein product: CASSRTSYTDTQYF.